What follows is one TCR beta chain and its context. Its antigen is as yet unknown. The data were obtained in a study of CD8 T cells in ankylosing spondylitis. Broader study findings: There were earlier reports of some motif variants in reactive arthritis synovial fluid and blood. Matched synovial fluid from ankylosing spondylitis patients was reported to be enriched for disease-linked clones. About 8 highly homologous variants made up a TCR beta motif that seemed to typify ankylosing spondylitis blood.

TCRdb called the 5' RACE reads again in MiXCR, with one record for every CDR3 protein. The data show 450,000 to 550,000 distinct CDR3 sequences, approximately 5% seen once. Germline lookup yields CDR1 SGHRS and CDR2 YFSETQ. Between the trimmed V and J ends, which lost 0 bases and 3 bases, there was a span of 3 bases. This CDR3 has 12 residues. The gene calls are TRBV5-1 and TRBJ1-2; D not resolved. The receptor's source is a male donor with ankylosing spondylitis. Sample: blood, either unsorted or a sorted T cell fraction (not recorded which). Here the CDR3 DNA reads TGCGCCAGCAGCTTGGAGGACTATGGCTACACCTTC. Translated: CASSLEDYGYTF.